Following are 21 T cell receptor beta chains from one sample sequenced in a study of blood T cell repertoires in COVID-19. The repertoire was sequenced with immunoSEQ multiplex PCR; TCRdb's copy has only in-frame clones and lacks some. Here the sample spans roughly 24,000 clones, about 76% being singletons. The specimen was peripheral blood. The origin of the receptors is a man of 80 years or more with active or convalescent COVID-19.

This clone was seen a single time. The chain carries TRBV2 and TRBJ2-1; 7 nucleotides align to TRBD1. CDR1 and CDR2 from the germline V gene are SNHLY and FYNNEI. The CDR3 runs to 13 residues. The trim removed 5 bases at V and 3 bases at J, leaving 1 base unmatched. Here the CDR3 DNA reads TGTGCCAGCAGTCAGGGGGACTACAATGAGCAGTTCTTC. This translates into CASSQGDYNEQFF.

The chain carries TRBV11-2 and TRBJ2-3; tentatively, D is TRBD2 (5 bases). The CDR3 totals 15 residues. V was cut by 1 base and J by 1 base, with 9 bases left in between. Per germline, CDR1 SGHAT and CDR2 FQNNGV. CDR3 amino acids: CASSLGQRGTDTQYF. The CDR3 DNA reads TGTGCCAGCAGCTTAGGTCAGAGGGGCACAGATACGCAGTATTTT.

This clone is a singleton in its sample. This chain uses TRBV5-6 with TRBJ1-5; TRBD1 is a possible D gene (6 bases). V lost 0 bases, J lost 1 base, and 11 bases lay in between. CDR3 size: 16 residues. Germline lookup yields CDR1 SGHDT and CDR2 YYEEEE. The DNA for the CDR3 is TGTGCCAGCAGCTTGGGGGGGCTAGGGAGCAATCAGCCCCAGCATTTT. Protein sequence: CASSLGGLGSNQPQHF.

The J gene is TRBJ2-3, the V gene TRBV5-1, with 10 bases that match TRBD2. Per germline, CDR1 SGHRS and CDR2 YFSETQ. Unmatched junction bases numbered 7, after V lost 3 bases and J lost 6 bases. The CDR3 totals 15 residues. CDR3 coding DNA: TGCGCCAGCAGCTCAAGCGGGAGGGCCAGGGATACGCAGTATTTT. It yields the protein CASSSSGRARDTQYF.

In DNA form, the CDR3 reads TGTGCCAGCAGTTTATTCCCGGGGTTCGAGCAGTACTTC. Protein product: CASSLFPGFEQYF. J is TRBJ2-7 and V is TRBV27; D perhaps matches TRBD2 (5 bases). The V gene lost 1 base and the J gene lost 6 bases, with 10 bases spanning the gap. The CDR3 contains 13 residues. CDR1 is MNHEY, CDR2 SMNVEV, per germline (reference sequence).

V is TRBV4-3 and J is TRBJ2-7, with TRBD1 matching over 9 bases. The CDR3 contains 14 residues. Trimming took 1 base from V and 6 from J; bases not matched to a gene: 4. Germline CDR1 reads LGHNA; CDR2 reads YSLEER. The CDR3 DNA reads TGCGCCAGCAGCCAAGCCCCGACAGGGGGCGAGCAGTACTTC. This translates into CASSQAPTGGEQYF.

The chain recombines TRBV7-2 with TRBJ1-1; 9 bases are shared with TRBD1. V lost 5 bases and J lost 4; bases outside the gene matches: 5. This CDR3 has 14 amino acids. Germline lookup yields CDR1 SGHTA and CDR2 FQGNSA. The CDR3 nucleotides read TGTGCCAGCAGCGCGACAGGGGGAGTCACTGAAGCTTTCTTT. It encodes CASSATGGVTEAFF.

The J gene is TRBJ2-1, the V gene TRBV21-1; the table assigns TRBD2, which was not confirmed against the DNA. TRBV21-1 corresponds to a pseudogene. The CDR3 contains 13 residues. The CDR3 sequence: CASSKDGGVEQFF. The CDR3 nucleotides read TGTGCCAGCAGCAAAGACGGGGGGGTTGAGCAGTTCTTC.

The V and J genes are TRBV5-4 and TRBJ1-1, with D possibly being TRBD1 (6 bases). Germline V lookup: CDR1 SGHNT, CDR2 YYREEE (reference sequence). Trimming pared 1 base from V and 4 bases from J, leaving 11 bases between. The CDR3 extends over 14 amino acids. CDR3 bases: TGTGCCAGCAGCTTGTCAGGGGCGGGCACTGAAGCTTTCTTT. This codes for CASSLSGAGTEAFF.

The CDR3 region is CASSPTPGFNEKLFF. The CDR3 nucleotides are TGCGCCAGCAGCCCTACCCCGGGGTTCAATGAAAAACTGTTTTTT. The J gene is TRBJ1-4, the V gene TRBV4-1; no definite D call. Trimming removed 4 bases from V and 5 bases from J, with 14 bases in between. The CDR3 covers 15 residues. CDR1 and CDR2 from the germline V gene are MGHRA and YSYEKL.

This clone showed up just once. The chain employs TRBV5-1 and TRBJ1-2, with D possibly matching TRBD1 (6 bases). CDR1 is SGHRS, CDR2 YFSETQ, per germline. There are 14 residues in the CDR3. V lost 0 bases and J lost 8, with 14 bases in between. The DNA of the CDR3 is TGCGCCAGCAGCTTGGCAACAGGGCCTGGAGGCTACACCTTC. Translation: CASSLATGPGGYTF.

The chain recombines TRBV5-5 with TRBJ2-5, with 7 bases matching TRBD2. This CDR3 contains 14 residues. V shed 0 bases, J shed 3 bases, and the junction held 2 bases outside the gene matches. Per germline, CDR1 SGHKS and CDR2 YYEKEE (reference sequence). CDR3 region: CASSLASGKETQYF. The CDR3 bases are TGTGCCAGCAGCTTGGCTAGCGGAAAAGAGACCCAGTACTTC.

The rearrangement uses TRBV20-1 and TRBJ2-2; D is perhaps TRBD1 (5 bases). Germline loops: CDR1 DFQATT, CDR2 SNEGSKA (reference sequence). The V and J ends lost 3 bases and 5 bases respectively, with 16 bases between them. The CDR3 runs to 15 residues. The CDR3 region has the DNA TGCAGTGCTAGTCCGCGGCAGGGTAGGACCGGGGAGCTGTTTTTT. This gives the protein CSASPRQGRTGELFF.

The chain uses TRBV10-3 and TRBJ2-7, with 10 bases lining up with TRBD2. Germline V lookup: CDR1 ENHRY, CDR2 SYGVKD. Trimming at V came to 3 bases and at J to 3 bases, leaving 14 bases not matched to a gene. CDR3 length: 18 residues. The CDR3 region is CAISDGASGRGSFYEQYF. CDR3 DNA sequence: TGTGCCATCAGTGATGGGGCTAGCGGGAGAGGGAGTTTCTACGAGCAGTACTTC.

This clone has just a few counts. The gene calls are TRBV5-4 and TRBJ1-1; tentative D call: TRBD1 (6 bases). The ends were cut back, 0 bases at V and 4 bases at J, with 16 bases in the middle. Germline CDR1 and CDR2: SGHNT and YYREEE (reference sequence). CDR3 length: 16 amino acids. The CDR3, as DNA: TGTGCCAGCAGCTTGGGCTCCAGGGGCCGTGGCACTGAAGCTTTCTTT. Translated: CASSLGSRGRGTEAFF.

The chain couples TRBV11-2 to TRBJ2-7; D might be TRBD1 (6 bases). The CDR3 sequence is 15 residues long. Trimming took 6 bases from V and 3 from J, leaving 18 bases between them. CDR1 is SGHAT and CDR2 is FQNNGV in the germline V gene. The DNA of the CDR3 is TGTGCCAGCAGTTACCAGGGGACAACTAGCTACGAGCAGTACTTC. This sequence encodes CASSYQGTTSYEQYF.

The chain uses TRBV6-2 or TRBV6-3 and TRBJ1-5; a weak D match, TRBD1 (5 bases). Germline V CDR1 and CDR2: MNHEY, SVGEGT. Deletions cut 4 bases from V and 0 bases from J, with 10 bases between. CDR3 size: 15 residues. The CDR3 nucleotides read TGTGCCAGCAGTTCCCGCAGGGATAGCAATCAGCCCCAGCATTTT. Residues: CASSSRRDSNQPQHF.

The V gene is TRBV4-2, the J gene TRBJ2-1; no reliable D call. This CDR3 has 16 residues. The V end was cut by 0 bases, the J end by 9 bases, with 18 bases between. CDR1 and CDR2 from the germline V gene are LGHNA and YNFKEQ. CDR3 residues: CASSQENPPRVGEQFF. CDR3 nucleotide sequence: TGTGCCAGCAGCCAAGAAAACCCTCCTAGAGTGGGTGAGCAGTTCTTC.

The chain recombines TRBV4-1 with TRBJ1-6; TRBD1 is a possible D gene (5 bases). The length of the CDR3 is 14 residues. The germline gives CDR1 MGHRA, CDR2 YSYEKL. The V end was cut by 1 base, the J end by 13 bases, with 14 bases between. The CDR3 DNA reads as TGCGCCAGCAGCCAAGGGGGCATGGGCCAGCCCCTCCACTTT. As protein: CASSQGGMGQPLHF.

V gene TRBV10-3 combines with J gene TRBJ1-2, with TRBD1 as a possible D gene (5 bases). The CDR3 covers 13 residues. The V and J ends lost 6 bases and 4 bases respectively, with 12 bases between them. Germline V gives CDR1 ENHRY, CDR2 SYGVKD. CDR3 coding DNA: TGTGCCATCAGAGGGGAGGGGCCCTATGGCTACACCTTC. Its translation: CAIRGEGPYGYTF.

The chain is built from TRBV5-1 and TRBJ2-3, with 10 bases aligning to TRBD2. This CDR3 is 15 amino acids long. The V gene's germline CDR1 is SGHRS and CDR2 YFSETQ. The V segment lost 3 bases and the J segment 6 bases; nucleotides outside the gene matches: 7. CDR3 protein: CASSSSGGAWDTQYF. The CDR3 region has the DNA TGCGCCAGCAGCTCGAGCGGGGGGGCCTGGGATACGCAGTATTTT.